One sample yielded the 14 T cell receptor beta chains listed below, sequenced in a study of regulatory T cells in long-lasting Graves disease. Library construction for TCR beta used iRepertoire HTBI primers and Arm-PCR of CDR3 regions. TCRdb re-analysed the multiplex PCR reads in MiXCR, keeping a single row per CDR3 protein. The sample lists around 400,000 distinct CDR3 sequences; roughly a fifth were seen once. Time point meaning: persistent/refractory GD, antithyroid drugs over 5 years with positive TRAb. From PBMCs, RNA was extracted and then used to make the TCR library. The sequenced sample was peripheral blood mononuclear cells (PBMCs), obtained when the disease was refractory, from a patient treated with antithyroid drugs. Receptor source: a female donor with Graves disease.

V gene TRBV18 combines with J gene TRBJ1-4; weak D call: TRBD1 (5 bases). CDR1 and CDR2 (germline): KGHSH, LQKENI. The V and J ends lost 0 bases and 6 bases respectively, with 11 bases between them. There are 15 residues in the CDR3. CDR3 residues: CASSPPEDTYEKLFF. Written as DNA, the CDR3 is TGTGCCAGCTCACCACCGGAGGACACTTATGAAAAACTGTTTTTT. Complete variable domain (other parts from reference TRBV18 and TRBJ1-4): NAGVMQNPRHLVRRRGQEARLRCSPMKGHSHVYWYRQLPEEGLKFMVYLQKENIIDESGMPKERFSAEFPKEGPSILRIQQVVRGDSAAYFCASSPPEDTYEKLFFGSGTQLSVL.

This chain connects TRBV4-1 to TRBJ2-5, with TRBD1 as a possible D gene (6 bases). Germline CDR1 reads MGHRA; CDR2 reads YSYEKL. There are 14 residues in the CDR3. V lost 3 bases, J lost 4 bases, and 12 bases lay in between. CDR3 nucleotide sequence: TGCGCCAGCAGCCACCCGGACAGTTTAGAGACCCAGTACTTC. Amino acid sequence: CASSHPDSLETQYF.

The sample holds many counts of this clonotype. The CDR3 here is CASSVWGAAETQYF. The CDR3 nucleotides read TGTGCCAGCAGTGTCTGGGGGGCAGCGGAGACCCAGTACTTC. This rearrangement joins TRBV25-1 to TRBJ2-5, with D perhaps assigned TRBD1 or TRBD2 (6 bases each). Germline CDR1 MGHDK, CDR2 SYGVNS. V lost 4 bases to trimming and J lost 5 bases, with 14 bases between them. The CDR3 length is 14 residues. Full variable domain (missing parts from reference TRBV25-1 and TRBJ2-5): EADIYQTPRYLVIGTGKKITLECSQTMGHDKMYWYQQDPGMELHLIHYSYGVNSTEKGDLSSESTVSRIRTEHFPLTLESARPSHTSQYLCASSVWGAAETQYFGPGTRLLVL.

The CDR3 sequence is CASSLERGGEQYF. CDR3 nucleotides: TGTGCCAGCAGCTTAGAAAGGGGAGGCGAGCAGTACTTC. V usage is TRBV7-7 and J usage is TRBJ2-7; possibly TRBD2 for D (6 bases). Germline-derived CDR1 and CDR2 are SSHAT and FNYEAQ (reference sequence). The CDR3 extends over 13 amino acids. The V end was cut by 1 base, the J end by 6 bases, with 10 bases between. Full variable domain (remainder filled in from reference TRBV7-7 and TRBJ2-7): GAGVSQSPRYKVTKRGQDVTLRCDPISSHATLYWYQQALGQGPEFLTYFNYEAQPDKSGLPSDRFSAERPEGSISTLTIQRTEQRDSAMYRCASSLERGGEQYFGPGTRLTVT.

This clonotype was detected a few times. The chain couples TRBV7-2 to TRBJ2-1; no firm D call. Germline V gene lookup returns CDR1 SGHTA and CDR2 FQGNSA. The CDR3 runs 14 residues. Trimming stripped 5 bases from V and 8 bases from J, with 16 bases between. The CDR3 nucleotides are TGTGCCAGCAGCCATCTGACTCCGGGCGATGAGCAGTTCTTC. It yields the protein CASSHLTPGDEQFF.

V and J are TRBV30 and TRBJ2-3; possibly TRBD1 or TRBD2 for D (5 bases each). The length of the CDR3 is 14 residues. CDR1 is GTSNPN, CDR2 SVGIG, per germline (reference sequence). The V and J ends lost 3 bases and 4 bases respectively, with 14 bases between them. CDR3 coding DNA: TGTGCCTGGAGCCCCGGGACCACGCCAGATACGCAGTATTTT. Translating it yields CAWSPGTTPDTQYF.

This clonotype came up many times. In nucleotides, the CDR3 is TGTGCCAGCAGCCTGGACAGCTGGGATGGCTACACCTTC. Protein product: CASSLDSWDGYTF. The rearrangement uses TRBV28 and TRBJ1-2; tentative D call: TRBD1 (6 bases). Trimming stripped 6 bases from V and 6 bases from J, with 14 bases between. In germline, CDR1 is MDHEN, CDR2 SYDVKM. This CDR3 region has 13 residues.

This clonotype has ten or more counts. The chain uses TRBV7-9 and TRBJ2-7, with TRBD2 matching 7 bases. V was pared by 3 bases and J by 4 bases, with 9 bases of the junction left unmatched. From germline, CDR1 is SEHNR and CDR2 FQNEAQ (reference sequence). The CDR3 contains 15 residues. CDR3 DNA sequence: TGTGCCAGCAGCTTGCTAGGACTAGGCGGTTACGAGCAGTACTTC. This sequence encodes CASSLLGLGGYEQYF. The entire variable domain, with the rest obtained from reference TRBV7-9 and TRBJ2-7, is as follows: DTGVSQNPRHKITKRGQNVTFRCDPISEHNRLYWYRQTLGQGPEFLTYFQNEAQLEKSRLLSDRFSAERPKGSFSTLEIQRTEQGDSAMYLCASSLLGLGGYEQYFGPGTRLTVT.

This clonotype was seen ten or more times. Here the CDR3 DNA reads TGCAGCGTTGCAGGAGGCGGTGAAGCTTTCTTT. Protein product: CSVAGGGEAFF. The chain links TRBV29-1 to TRBJ1-1; D not certain. The length of the CDR3 is 11 residues. Germline lookup yields CDR1 SQVTM and CDR2 ANQGSEA. V was cut by 4 bases and J by 7 bases, with 10 bases left in between.

The rearrangement joins TRBV6-2 or TRBV6-3 to TRBJ2-1, with TRBD2 identical over 12 bases. The CDR3 totals 16 residues. Germline V lookup: CDR1 MNHEY, CDR2 SVGEGT. V dropped 6 bases and J dropped 4; count of bases not matched to a gene: 7. The CDR3 is CASSTQGLAGYNEQFF. The CDR3 DNA reads as TGTGCCAGCAGCACCCAGGGACTAGCGGGTTACAATGAGCAGTTCTTC.

This clonotype was found many times. The rearrangement uses TRBV28 and TRBJ2-7; 9 bases are a match to TRBD2. CDR1 MDHEN and CDR2 SYDVKM come from the germline V gene. The V and J ends lost 7 bases and 5 bases, in that order; junction bases with no gene match: 12. The CDR3 extends over 15 amino acids. In DNA, the CDR3 is TGTGCCAGCACCAGTAGCGGGAGAGAAAAAGACGAGCAGTACTTC. Its protein product is CASTSSGREKDEQYF.

This clonotype was found many times. This chain links TRBV19 with TRBJ1-5; TRBD1 agrees at 7 bases. V was clipped by 6 bases and J by 2 bases; unmatched bases: 7. Germline CDR1 is LNHDA and CDR2 is SQIVND (reference sequence). This CDR3 comprises 15 residues. CDR3: CASSADRVRNQPQHF. CDR3 DNA sequence: TGTGCCAGTAGCGCCGACAGGGTTCGCAATCAGCCCCAGCATTTT.

V gene TRBV4-1 combines with J gene TRBJ2-2; 8 bases match TRBD2. This CDR3 region has 15 residues. Per the germline V gene, CDR1 is MGHRA and CDR2 is YSYEKL. V lost 4 bases and J lost 7; bases outside the gene matches: 8. The CDR3 is CASSRLAWGVGELFF. CDR3 coding DNA: TGCGCCAGCAGCCGACTAGCGTGGGGAGTCGGGGAGCTGTTTTTT.

V is TRBV5-1 and J is TRBJ2-5; 7 bases are a match to TRBD1. Losses at the gene ends were 5 bases for V and 4 bases for J; bases not matched to a gene: 11. CDR1 and CDR2 (germline): SGHRS, YFSETQ. This CDR3 is built from 15 residues. In DNA, the CDR3 is TGCGCCAGCAGGGATCCGGGACAGCCTTCAGAGACCCAGTACTTC. Its protein product is CASRDPGQPSETQYF.